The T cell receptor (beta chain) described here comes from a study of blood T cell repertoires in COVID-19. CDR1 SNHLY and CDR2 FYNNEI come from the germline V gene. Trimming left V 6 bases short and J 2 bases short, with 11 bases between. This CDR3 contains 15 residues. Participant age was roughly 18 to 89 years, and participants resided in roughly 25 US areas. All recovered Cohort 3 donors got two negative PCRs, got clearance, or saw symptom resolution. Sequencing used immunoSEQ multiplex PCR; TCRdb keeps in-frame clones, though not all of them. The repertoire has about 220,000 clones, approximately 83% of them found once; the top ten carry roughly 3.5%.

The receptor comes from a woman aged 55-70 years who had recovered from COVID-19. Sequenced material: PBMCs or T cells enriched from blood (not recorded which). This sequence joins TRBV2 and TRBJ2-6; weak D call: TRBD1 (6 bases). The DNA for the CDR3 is TGTGCCAGCAGCGCTAACAGGGCTGGGGCCAACGTCCTGACTTTC. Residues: CASSANRAGANVLTF.